Here is one T cell receptor (beta chain) with its context. No antigen is known for it. No base qualities exist here, and no much larger clone lies one base off it. This sample was taken from a study of cytomegalovirus exposure and HLA in healthy donors (dated by TCRdb to the late 2010s). Notes on the research overall: In an earlier analysis of 587 of the donors, around 300 Gb of sequence data and some 120 million unique TCR beta sequences from 150 million to 200 million T cells were reported. Among some 410 genotyped donors of the cohort, an average of approximately 250,000 unique TCR beta nucleotide sequences were sequenced per donor, roughly a sixth of them non-productive. A handful of DR-DQ haplotypes were handled as single units for association and clustering because linkage in the cohort was strong. The study aimed to test whether signatures of past pathogen exposure could be identified by cataloging public T cell receptors. Genome-wide SNP genotypes for about three fifths of the roughly 700 donors were used in a later genetic analysis, which treated that subset as a discovery cohort. Besides the first cohort of approximately 710 subjects, a separate validation cohort made up of 90 to 150 different subjects was used. Every discovery cohort repertoire had been produced on one sequencing platform. The later analysis used no new phenotypic data to find candidate immune exposures, relying instead on TCR beta sequences and their occurrence across donors. An early release covering about 600 HLA-typed donors comprised 250 to 350 gigabases of sequencing data and 65 million to 100 million unique TCR sequences. The number of typed donors differed by locus: about 620-640 for A, B, C, DRB1 and DQB1; 500 to 550 for DQA1; 606 for DPA1; and 400 to 480 for DPB1. The genetic ancestry cluster associated with self-reported Caucasian donors included 81% of the roughly 390 genotyped donors. An earlier analysis of around 580 of the donors used high-throughput TCR beta sequencing to judge whether each TCR beta V gene segment behaved as functional or pseudogenic. The study combined high-throughput TCR immunosequencing, statistical association of individual TCRs with disease status, and machine learning to predict cytomegalovirus infection status. A later analysis re-analyzed previously published TCR beta repertoires from about 600 donors and added high-resolution HLA genotyping to study TCR occurrence patterns. The study profiled the T cell repertoires of some 610 subjects by immunosequencing and related them to cytomegalovirus serostatus. Donor age, sex, ethnicity and CMV serostatus were compiled alongside the repertoire data. Class I and class II HLA loci were covered by the typing at four-digit resolution.

On the study overall, not on this receptor specifically: Assigning TCR associations to individual alleles was difficult when HLA alleles, especially DR and DQ, strongly co-occurred. The only immune exposure information available for the cohort was CMV serostatus. The cohort was sequenced for TCR beta chains only, and without alpha or paired-chain data the features that could be detected were limited. Some IMGT-functional V segments, including TRBV6-2 and TRBV6-3, could not be told apart with the 87-base-pair reads, so those segments were excluded. Broadly in line with IMGT annotations, most TCR beta V segments showed up in productive rearrangements about 87% or about 30% of the time in an earlier analysis of under 700 of the donors. According to a later analysis, TCR association rates differed among HLA loci, with DRB1 alleles showing the most associated TCRs and HLA-C alleles showing the fewest. The authors suggested that the approach could potentially be generalized to other disease states and immunological phenotypes. Compared with the roughly 670-donor mean, donors in an Asian-associated ancestry cluster had fewer N-insertions in productive TCRs, according to a later genetic analysis. In a later analysis, most CMV-associated TCR beta chains were found to appear HLA-restricted, with HLA associations seemingly driven largely by CMV exposure. The study listed 164 TCR beta chains as associated with cytomegalovirus. A further reported finding was that TCR beta sequences accurately predicted the HLA-A and HLA-B alleles for most subjects in the first cohort. In a later analysis, 15,000 to 20,000 TCR beta sequences were associated with specific HLA alleles at a false discovery rate of 0.05. In a later analysis, HLA-associated TCR beta chains showed more clonal expansion and lower generation probabilities than non-associated chains that were equally common. Most TCR sequences were seen in very few donors, while some public TCRs were found in many individuals. Correlated functional status among segregating V segments might be attributable to linkage disequilibrium, but an unknown experimental factor could not be ruled out. A cluster of highly shared sequence variants was judged likely to be a technical artifact of the sequencing pipeline. Because counts were too low, about 15 rarely observed V segments, including chromosome 9 orphons, were left out of the earlier analysis of roughly 600 of the donors. A few of the identified cytomegalovirus-associated TCR beta chains were confirmed in vitro to be specific for cytomegalovirus antigens. In a later analysis, several top co-occurrence clusters were reported to appear linked to parvovirus B19, influenza, CMV and Epstein-Barr virus. Sequencing depth was assumed to be roughly uniform across donors in the presence/absence analyses, though that assumption may not hold. Because HLA typing was missing for some donors at each locus, association tests included only the typed subset. Cytomegalovirus status was reported to be diagnosed by the classifier with high specificity and sensitivity in both the original and validation cohorts. In a later genetic analysis, a missense DCLRE1C variant was associated with V-gene and J-gene trimming of TCR beta chains, and the association was replicated in an independent cohort.

The cohort comprised some 700 healthy bone marrow donors. All cohort members were sampled while nominally healthy, although unrecorded immune exposures were likely present. The donor was CMV seronegative and belonged to the group of approximately 320 seronegative cohort members. A peripheral blood sample was provided by each donor, and peripheral blood mononuclear cells were used for TCR beta sequencing. The Qiagen DNeasy Blood Extraction Kit was used to extract genomic DNA from the blood cell samples. Libraries were built with the immunoSEQ multiplex PCR assay. A mixture of 60 forward primers for TCR Vbeta segments and 13 reverse primers for TCR Jbeta segments was used in the multiplex PCR. The CDR3 region of rearranged TCR beta genes was amplified from genomic DNA by a multiplex PCR assay. The Illumina HiSeq System was used to sequence the amplified TCR beta libraries as 87-base-pair reads. For the original study's pipeline: A later analysis tallied 75 million to 85 million unique TCR beta chains across the 550 to 850 repertoires, and some 10 million of those chains were shared by two or more donors. Raw reads were error-corrected and collapsed into unique sequences by a nearest-neighbor algorithm in which closely related sequences were merged to remove PCR and sequencing errors. CDR3 sequences were aligned to IMGT reference sequences to assign V, D and J gene segments. Each retained sequence needed at least a six-nucleotide match to both a V gene segment and a J gene segment. Rearrangements were called productive when the CDR3 lacked stop codons and stayed in frame with V and J; all others were non-productive. CDR3 was defined by IMGT convention, running from the second conserved V-encoded cysteine to the conserved J-encoded phenylalanine. The earlier analysis of a few hundred of the donors excluded sequences that lacked an unambiguous match to a single V gene segment. An earlier analysis of 500 to 700 of the donors classified V segments as functional when productive rearrangements were above 56.7% and as segregating when the standard deviation between donors was above 5%. A statistical classification framework was developed to diagnose cytomegalovirus status using the catalog of TCR beta chain sequences. A later analysis assigned V and J genes by comparing TCR nucleotide sequences with IMGT/GENE-DB human TR gene sequences. The TCRdist pipeline was used in a later analysis to assign CDR3 sequences and most-parsimonious VDJ recombination scenarios. A later analysis defined each TCR beta chain by its CDR3 amino acid sequence plus V-gene family, and excluded reads lacking a unique V-gene family. To address suspected cross-contamination and a sequencing artifact, a later analysis removed around 590 highly shared, low-generation-probability nucleotide sequences. For each public chain, a later analysis derived a clonal expansion index from normalized ranks of inferred template counts within each repertoire. Generation probabilities in a later analysis came from a VDJ recombination model fitted to out-of-frame rearrangements, and those results were checked against IGoR. In a later analysis, hypergeometric tests were used to score TCR-TCR, TCR-HLA and TCR-CMV co-occurrence, with a repertoire-size bias correction applied to TCR pairs. A later analysis estimated false discovery rates by permuting HLA or CMV assignments 20 times. In a later analysis, co-occurring TCRs were grouped with DBSCAN, and TCRdist sequence similarity was added when clustering was performed within HLA-allele-positive subsets. For co-occurrence clustering, repertoires with fewer than 30,000 or more than 120,000 public chains were excluded, along with a handful of repertoires with anomalous nucleotide sharing. Here the immuneACCESS table is served through TCRdb, limited to in-frame sequences with V and J called. Missing clones are a known gap in these copies; in checked studies unresolved V genes cover under half, and the rest lacks a known reason. V, J and clone size were drawn from that table, and D and trimming were deduced from the DNA. The sample has around 120,000 clones on record, roughly 83% of them singletons. Of the sample, 1% to 1.5% is held by the ten largest clones.

Per the germline V gene, MRHNA is the CDR1 and SNTAGT is the CDR2. For this chain, trimming is 0 bases at the V end and 5 bases at the J end, and the number of junction bases without a gene match is 5. Its CDR3 holds 16 amino acids, cysteine through phenylalanine. The CDR3 DNA has 48 bases and is translated from base 1. The rearranged chain carries TRBV6-4 and TRBJ2-2, and 8 junctional nucleotides match TRBD1. This TCR was recovered from a girl aged 2-10 years in good health and CMV-seronegative. Sequenced: PBMCs. The base sequence is TGTGCCAGCAGTGACTCGGGGCAGGGGGCGACCGGGGAGCTGTTTTTT. Its coded protein is CASSDSGQGATGELFF.